This entry lists 9 T cell receptor beta chains sequenced from one sample in a study of blood T cells in healthy people across ages. Combining a sample-barcoded 5' primer with a J-beta primer mix, a second PCR ran for roughly 7 to 12 cycles. TCRdb reprocessed the 5' RACE reads via MiXCR and lists one record per CDR3 protein. The table has approximately 680,000 distinct CDR3 sequences, about 32% seen once. The sequencing sample was made of blood. The receptor set was obtained from a woman older than 75 in good health.

This chain links TRBV20-1 with TRBJ1-4, with 7 positions matching TRBD1. V shed 4 bases, J shed 6 bases, and the junction held 8 bases outside the gene matches. The germline V gene has CDR1 DFQATT and CDR2 SNEGSKA (reference sequence). This CDR3 is built from 14 residues. CDR3 region: CSAKRRRGDEKLFF. The CDR3 nucleotides read TGCAGTGCTAAGCGGCGCAGGGGGGATGAAAAACTGTTTTTT.

The chain is built from TRBV7-3 and TRBJ2-2; 8 bases align to TRBD1. Germline lookup yields CDR1 SGHTA and CDR2 FQGTGA. V gave up 4 bases and J gave up 8 bases; unmatched junction bases: 6. The CDR3 sequence is 14 residues long. The CDR3 DNA reads as TGTGCCAGCAGCTCCACAGGGGGATCGGGGGAGCTGTTTTTT. It codes for CASSSTGGSGELFF. The full variable domain, in which reference TRBV7-3 and TRBJ2-2 provide the parts outside the CDR3, is GAGVSQTPSNKVTEKGKYVELRCDPISGHTALYWYRQSLGQGPEFLIYFQGTGAADDSGLPNDRFFAVRPEGSVSTLKIQRTERGDSAVYLCASSSTGGSGELFFGEGSRLTVL.

This chain connects TRBV12-3 or TRBV12-4 to TRBJ1-2; a weak D match, TRBD1 (5 bases). This CDR3 has 12 amino acids. Trimming removed 8 bases from V and 4 bases from J, with 11 bases in between. CDR3 in amino acids: CASGAGSYGYTF. CDR3 nucleotide sequence: TGTGCCAGCGGGGCCGGTTCCTATGGCTACACCTTC.

Regarding this clonotype: The germline gene is not matched at one end of the junction; a read error may be the cause. The chain combines TRBV7-6 with TRBJ2-5; D gene ambiguous. This CDR3 is 12 amino acids long. In germline, CDR1 is SGHVS, CDR2 FNYEAQ. The DNA for the CDR3 is TGTGCCTCTGCCGCTCCTCAAGAGGCCCAGTACTTC. Translated, it gives CASAAPQEAQYF.

This clonotype was detected once. This chain joins TRBV14 and TRBJ2-3; D is unresolved. The germline V gene has CDR1 SGHDN and CDR2 FVKESK. V lost 3 bases, J lost 11 bases, and 18 bases lay in between. The length of the CDR3 is 14 residues. The DNA of the CDR3 is TGTGCCAGCAGCCACCTTACCACGGTCGATGAGCAGTATTTT. This codes for CASSHLTTVDEQYF.

This clonotype was detected a few times. A read error may explain this, as a much larger clone is one base away. The chain carries TRBV5-1 and TRBJ2-7, with a tentative D call TRBD2 (5 bases). The CDR3 is made up of 16 amino acids. CDR1 is SGHRS and CDR2 is YFSETQ in the germline V gene. V lost 4 bases, J lost 7 bases, and 24 bases lay in between. CDR3 DNA sequence: TGCGCCAGCAGCCGCTCGGCTGCTGACGACTACAATGAGCAGTACTTC. This sequence encodes CASSRSAADDYNEQYF.

This clonotype was seen at least ten times. This chain links TRBV20-1 with TRBJ2-7; 10 bases are a match to TRBD1. V lost 5 bases and J lost 6; bases outside the gene matches: 10. Per germline, CDR1 DFQATT and CDR2 SNEGSKA (reference sequence). This CDR3 comprises 14 residues. The CDR3 DNA reads as TGCAGTGCTGAAACCGGGACAGGGGTAGTCGAGCAGTACTTC. Amino acids: CSAETGTGVVEQYF.

In its sample, this clonotype was seen once. The chain couples TRBV6-2 or TRBV6-3 to TRBJ2-7; the match to TRBD1 covers 7 bases. V trimming: 5 bases; J trimming: 1 base; junction bases outside the gene matches: 8. The CDR3 loop spans 15 amino acids. Germline loops: CDR1 MNHEY, CDR2 SVGEGT. The CDR3, as DNA: TGTGCCAGCAGTCGCGGCAGGGGGTATTCCTACGAGCAGTACTTC. This encodes CASSRGRGYSYEQYF.

There are many counts of this clonotype. The rearrangement links TRBV28 to TRBJ2-7; D may be TRBD2 (7 bases). Germline CDR1 and CDR2: MDHEN and SYDVKM. The V end lost 5 bases, the J end lost 5 bases, and 22 bases lay between the germline ends. CDR3 length equals 16 residues. Here the CDR3 reads CASSLVGGPPNNEQYF. The CDR3 DNA reads TGTGCCAGCAGTCTGGTGGGGGGGCCTCCGAATAACGAGCAGTACTTC.